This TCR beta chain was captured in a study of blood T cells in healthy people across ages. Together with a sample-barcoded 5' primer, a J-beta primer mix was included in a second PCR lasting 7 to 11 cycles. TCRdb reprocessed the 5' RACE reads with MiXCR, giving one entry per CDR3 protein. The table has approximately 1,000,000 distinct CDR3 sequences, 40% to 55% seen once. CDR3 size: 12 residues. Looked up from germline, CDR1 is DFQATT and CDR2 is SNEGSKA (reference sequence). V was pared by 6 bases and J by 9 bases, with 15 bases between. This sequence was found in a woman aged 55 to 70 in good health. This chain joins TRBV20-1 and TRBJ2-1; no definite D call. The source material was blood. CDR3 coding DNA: TGCAGTGCCTTACTTACTCGGAGTGAGCAGTTCTTC. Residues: CSALLTRSEQFF.